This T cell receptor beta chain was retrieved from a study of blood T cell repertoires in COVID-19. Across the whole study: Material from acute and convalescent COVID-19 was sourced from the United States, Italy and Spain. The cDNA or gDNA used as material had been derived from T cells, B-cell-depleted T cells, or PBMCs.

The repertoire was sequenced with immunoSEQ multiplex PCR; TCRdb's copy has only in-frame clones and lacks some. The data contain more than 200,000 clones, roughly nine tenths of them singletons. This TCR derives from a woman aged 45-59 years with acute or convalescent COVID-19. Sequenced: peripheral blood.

This CDR3 reads CAWSEILTGMDGKLFF. DNA of the CDR3: TGTGCCTGGAGTGAAATCCTGACAGGAATGGATGGAAAACTGTTTTTT. This sequence joins TRBV30 and TRBJ1-4, with D possibly TRBD1 on 6 matching bases. This CDR3 has 16 residues. Per the germline V gene, CDR1 is GTSNPN and CDR2 is SVGIG (reference sequence). Between the trimmed V and J ends, which lost 1 base and 10 bases, there was a span of 22 bases.